The 31 T cell receptor beta chains in this list originate from one sample, sequenced in a study of blood T cells in healthy people across ages. For the second PCR, which ran for about 6 to 11 cycles, a sample-barcoded 5' primer and a J-beta primer mix were used. TCRdb re-derived calls from the 5' RACE reads in MiXCR, one entry per CDR3 protein. The sample lists 550,000 to 700,000 distinct CDR3 sequences; approximately 27% were seen once. Sequenced material: blood. These TCRs come from a woman aged 70-85 years in good health.

In nucleotides, the CDR3 is TGCGCCAGCAGCCGATCCGGGACAGGGGCCAACGAGCAGTACTTC. Translated, it gives CASSRSGTGANEQYF. V usage is TRBV4-3 and J usage is TRBJ2-7, with 10 positions matching TRBD1. V shed 4 bases, J shed 5 bases, and the junction held 8 bases outside the gene matches. Germline loops: CDR1 LGHNA, CDR2 YSLEER. This CDR3 spans 15 amino acids.

This clonotype appeared many times. V usage is TRBV20-1 and J usage is TRBJ2-4; 11 bases agree with TRBD2. Germline V gene sequence: CDR1 DFQATT, CDR2 SNEGSKA (reference sequence). V shed 3 bases and J 5 bases; nucleotides not matched to a gene: 18. The CDR3 is 19 residues long. The CDR3 protein is CSASSFPISGGARENIQYF. The CDR3, as DNA: TGCAGTGCTAGCAGCTTCCCCATTAGCGGGGGGGCCCGAGAAAACATTCAGTACTTC.

This sequence joins TRBV10-3 and TRBJ2-3; possibly TRBD1 or TRBD2 for D (5 bases each). The germline V gene encodes CDR1 ENHRY and CDR2 SYGVKD. The CDR3 is 17 amino acids. V was pared by 4 bases and J by 0 bases, with 17 bases between. CDR3 in DNA: TGTGCCATCAGTGTGGTTAAGGGGACCGCTAGCACAGATACGCAGTATTTT. This encodes CAISVVKGTASTDTQYF.

The J gene is TRBJ2-1, the V gene TRBV7-2, with 8 bases aligning to TRBD1. CDR3 length: 13 residues. From germline, CDR1 is SGHTA and CDR2 FQGNSA. V shed 4 bases, J shed 8 bases, and the junction held 4 bases outside the gene matches. The CDR3 loop reads CASSSDREDEQFF. As DNA, the CDR3 is TGTGCCAGCAGCTCGGACAGGGAGGATGAGCAGTTCTTC. Complete variable domain (other parts from reference TRBV7-2 and TRBJ2-1): GAGVSQSPSNKVTEKGKDVELRCDPISGHTALYWYRQSLGQGLEFLIYFQGNSAPDKSGLPSDRFSAERTGGSVSTLTIQRTQQEDSAVYLCASSSDREDEQFFGPGTRLTVL.

This clonotype was counted a few times. The chain combines TRBV20-1 with TRBJ1-1, with 8 bases identical to TRBD1. V shed 5 bases and J 2 bases; nucleotides not matched to a gene: 10. Per the germline V gene, CDR1 is DFQATT and CDR2 is SNEGSKA (reference sequence). The CDR3 runs 15 residues. The CDR3 protein is CSARIHGTGNTEAFF. The CDR3 DNA sequence: TGCAGTGCTCGCATCCATGGGACAGGAAACACTGAAGCTTTCTTT.

This clonotype was seen many times. The genes are TRBV6-2 or TRBV6-3 and TRBJ2-1, with 7 positions matching TRBD1. Trimming took 5 bases from V and 0 from J; bases not matched to a gene: 7. This CDR3 spans 16 amino acids. Germline values: CDR1 MNHEY, CDR2 SVGEGT. DNA for the CDR3: TGTGCCAGCAGTCAATGGACAGGAAGCTCCTACAATGAGCAGTTCTTC. Its protein product is CASSQWTGSSYNEQFF.

This clonotype has just a few counts. The chain recombines TRBV3-1 with TRBJ1-1, with D tentatively TRBD1 (5 bases). Germline V gives CDR1 LGHDT, CDR2 YNNKEL (reference sequence). The CDR3 consists of 16 residues. Trimming took 0 bases from V and 7 from J, leaving 18 bases between them. The chain's CDR3 is CASSQDLRDGALEAFF. The CDR3 DNA follows: TGTGCCAGCAGCCAAGATTTGAGGGATGGGGCGCTTGAAGCTTTCTTT.

CDR3 residues: CSARRSGGESYNEQFF. Written as DNA, the CDR3 is TGCAGTGCTAGAAGAAGCGGGGGGGAATCCTACAATGAGCAGTTCTTC. The chain uses TRBV20-1 and TRBJ2-1; 10 bases are a match to TRBD2. Losses at the gene ends were 2 bases for V and 1 base for J; bases not matched to a gene: 5. Germline-derived CDR1 and CDR2 are DFQATT and SNEGSKA (reference sequence). This CDR3 contains 16 residues.

This clonotype was counted a few times. The chain links TRBV20-1 to TRBJ2-5; D possibly matches TRBD1 or TRBD2 (5 bases each). The end of the DNA is better explained by TRBJ2-1, so the J call may be wrong. Germline lookup yields CDR1 DFQATT and CDR2 SNEGSKA (reference sequence). The CDR3 has 16 residues. The chain's CDR3 is CSARGSGRGPYNEQFF. CDR3 DNA: TGCAGTGCTCGGGGCTCAGGACGGGGCCCTTACAATGAGCAGTTCTTC.

This chain links TRBV5-1 with TRBJ2-5; 9 bases match TRBD1. J was trimmed by 2 bases and V by 4 bases; bases with no gene match: 6. Germline CDR1 and CDR2: SGHRS and YFSETQ. The CDR3 runs to 15 residues. CDR3 amino acids: CASSGPGTGQETQYF. The DNA for the CDR3 is TGCGCCAGCAGCGGACCCGGGACAGGGCAAGAGACCCAGTACTTC.

This clonotype was seen more than once but under ten times. V and J are TRBV7-9 and TRBJ2-7, with D possibly being TRBD1 (5 bases). V was pared by 0 bases and J by 9 bases, with 9 bases between. Germline V gives CDR1 SEHNR, CDR2 FQNEAQ (reference sequence). This CDR3 is 12 amino acids long. CDR3: CASSLAQGSQYF. The DNA for the CDR3 is TGTGCCAGCAGCTTAGCCCAGGGCTCGCAGTACTTC.

The rearrangement joins TRBV7-2 to TRBJ1-6, with TRBD1 as a possible D gene (6 bases). CDR1 is SGHTA and CDR2 is FQGNSA in the germline V gene. The length of the CDR3 is 15 residues. Trimming cost V 4 bases and J 10 bases, with 17 bases left between them. This CDR3 reads CASSYLGLRGSPLHF. As DNA, the CDR3 is TGTGCCAGCAGCTACCTCGGCCTCAGGGGATCACCCCTCCACTTT.

This clonotype was observed a handful of times. In nucleotides, the CDR3 is TGCGCCAGCAGCACCGGGACACCCACCTACGAGCAGTACTTC. Translation gives CASSTGTPTYEQYF. The genes are TRBV5-1 and TRBJ2-7, with D possibly TRBD1 on 6 matching bases. This CDR3 has 14 residues. Trimming stripped 4 bases from V and 2 bases from J, with 13 bases between. Germline V gene sequence: CDR1 SGHRS, CDR2 YFSETQ.

The chain links TRBV6-6 to TRBJ1-1; D is unresolved. This CDR3 contains 14 residues. Germline values: CDR1 MNHNY, CDR2 SVGAGI (reference sequence). V was pared by 0 bases and J by 4 bases, with 9 bases between. CDR3 sequence (DNA): TGTGCCAGCAGTTACTCGGGTCCATCCACTGAAGCTTTCTTT. It translates to CASSYSGPSTEAFF.

Only a few counts were recorded for this clonotype. The V gene is TRBV15, the J gene TRBJ2-5, with D perhaps TRBD1 or TRBD2 (6 bases each). TRBJ2-1 matches the DNA end more closely, so the J call is doubtful. Germline V gene data show CDR1 as LNHNV and CDR2 as YYDKDF (reference sequence). This CDR3 is 13 amino acids long. CDR3 DNA: TGTGCCACCAGCAACGCCAAGGGGGGTGAGCAGTTCTTC. Translating it yields CATSNAKGGEQFF.

As regards this clonotype: An end of the junction does not agree with germline; a read error may underlie this. This sequence joins TRBV2 and TRBJ2-5, with 7 bases identical to TRBD2. This CDR3 has 13 amino acids. Germline V gives CDR1 SNHLY, CDR2 FYNNEI. CDR3 protein: CVSMRGSQETQYF. CDR3 nucleotide sequence: TGTGTCAGCATGCGGGGGAGTCAAGAGACCCAGTACTTC.

The rearrangement links TRBV10-3 to TRBJ2-1; 9 bases map to TRBD1. With 3 bases clipped from V and 4 bases from J, the junction kept 4 bases outside the gene matches. The germline gives CDR1 ENHRY, CDR2 SYGVKD. The CDR3 consists of 15 residues. CDR3 nucleotide sequence: TGTGCCATCAGTGACACGGGACAGGGTTACAATGAGCAGTTCTTC. Encoded protein: CAISDTGQGYNEQFF.

A remark on this clonotype: Relative to the germline gene, one junction end is altered; a read error may explain this. This sequence joins TRBV29-1 and TRBJ2-4, with unresolved D. The germline V gene encodes CDR1 SQVTM and CDR2 ANQGSEA. The CDR3 totals 13 residues. CDR3 region: CSAEQLAKNIQYF. In DNA, the CDR3 is TGCAGCGCTGAACAATTAGCCAAAAACATTCAGTACTTC. Based on the CDR3 plus reference TRBV29-1 and TRBJ2-4, the full variable domain is SAVISQKPSRDICQRGTSLTIQCQVDSQVTMMFWYRQQPGQSLTLIATANQGSEATYESGFVIDKFPISRPNLTFSTLTVSNMSPEDSSIYLCSAEQLAKNIQYFGAGTRLSVL.

The rearrangement links TRBV7-2 to TRBJ2-3; D gene uncertain. The CDR3 length is 11 residues. The V gene's germline CDR1 is SGHTA and CDR2 FQGNSA. The V gene lost 10 bases and the J gene lost 6 bases, with 11 bases spanning the gap. CDR3 sequence (DNA): TGTGCCATCACTTGGGCGGATACGCAGTATTTT. Translating it yields CAITWADTQYF.

This sequence joins TRBV12-3 or TRBV12-4 and TRBJ1-1, with a tentative D call TRBD1 (5 bases). This CDR3 region has 13 residues. V lost 7 bases and J lost 0, with 9 bases in between. This CDR3 reads CASKYRMNTEAFF. CDR3 nucleotides: TGTGCCAGCAAATACAGGATGAACACTGAAGCTTTCTTT.

This clonotype has more than one count but fewer than ten. The chain uses TRBV7-2 and TRBJ1-4; unclear D gene. Germline CDR1 and CDR2: SGHTA and FQGNSA. This CDR3 region has 14 residues. Trimming pared 5 bases from V and 5 bases from J, leaving 12 bases between. The CDR3 region is CASSQQSKNEKLFF. CDR3 DNA: TGTGCCAGCAGCCAACAGTCAAAGAATGAAAAACTGTTTTTT.

The V call is TRBV3-1, the J call TRBJ2-5, with TRBD2 identical over 13 bases. Germline loops: CDR1 LGHDT, CDR2 YNNKEL (reference sequence). The ends lost 0 bases at V and 11 bases at J; junction bases unmatched: 12. This CDR3 is 17 amino acids long. CDR3 sequence reads: CASSQEIGGLAGVRQYF. The CDR3 nucleotides read TGTGCCAGCAGCCAAGAAATCGGCGGACTAGCGGGGGTTCGGCAGTACTTC.

The chain combines TRBV29-1 with TRBJ1-1; TRBD1 might be the D (5 bases). CDR1 and CDR2 (germline): SQVTM, ANQGSEA. The CDR3 consists of 12 residues. The germline V and J ends were trimmed by 4 bases and 0 bases, with 6 bases remaining between them. The CDR3: CSVGGLNTEAFF. CDR3 bases: TGCAGCGTTGGGGGGTTGAACACTGAAGCTTTCTTT.

This clonotype was found a few times. This sequence joins TRBV7-2 and TRBJ1-2, with 8 bases lining up with TRBD1. This CDR3 contains 16 residues. The germline CDR1 and CDR2 sequences are SGHTA and FQGNSA. The V and J ends lost 5 bases and 3 bases, in that order; junction bases with no gene match: 11. The CDR3 reads CASSLLRTGKYYGYTF. CDR3 coding DNA: TGTGCCAGCAGCCTACTCCGGACAGGGAAGTACTATGGCTACACCTTC.

The table lists this clonotype with a count of one. CDR3 coding DNA: TGTGCCACCCTAGCGAGACAAGAGACCCAGTACTTC. Protein product: CATLARQETQYF. V and J are TRBV2 and TRBJ2-1; maybe TRBD2 (6 bases). The better agreement between TRBJ2-5 and the DNA end casts doubt on the J call. Germline loops: CDR1 SNHLY, CDR2 FYNNEI. CDR3 length: 12 residues.

The V and J genes are TRBV6-1 and TRBJ2-1, with TRBD1 identical over 8 bases. The V gene end was trimmed by 5 bases and the J gene end by 6 bases; junction bases not matched to a gene: 12. This CDR3 is 16 amino acids long. Per the germline V gene, CDR1 is MNHNS and CDR2 is SASEGT. CDR3 in DNA: TGTGCCAGCAGTCGTCGGACAGGGCAGACCTGCAATGAGCAGTTCTTC. It is translated as CASSRRTGQTCNEQFF.

This chain uses TRBV25-1 with TRBJ1-5; D remains unclear. V was cut by 2 bases and J by 4 bases, with 9 bases left in between. The CDR3 spans 14 residues. The V gene's germline CDR1 is MGHDK and CDR2 SYGVNS. The CDR3 region is CASSERGGNQPQHF. The CDR3 region has the DNA TGTGCCAGCAGTGAACGCGGCGGTAATCAGCCCCAGCATTTT.

The chain combines TRBV20-1 with TRBJ2-5; the D gene is possibly TRBD1 (6 bases). V shed 6 bases and J shed 11 bases, with 13 bases lying between them. CDR1 is DFQATT, CDR2 SNEGSKA, per germline (reference sequence). The CDR3 is made up of 10 amino acids. DNA for the CDR3: TGCAGTGCCTCAGGGGCTGAGCAGTACTTC. Translating gives CSASGAEQYF.

V usage is TRBV24-1 and J usage is TRBJ2-2; TRBD1 matches at 7 bases. In germline, CDR1 is KGHDR, CDR2 SFDVKD. V was clipped by 1 base and J by 5 bases; unmatched bases: 6. The CDR3 sequence is 16 residues long. The CDR3 region is CATSDLQGMGTGELFF. The CDR3 nucleotides are TGTGCCACCAGTGATTTACAGGGGATGGGGACCGGGGAGCTGTTTTTT.

The genes are TRBV7-2 and TRBJ2-5, with a weak D call TRBD1 (5 bases). The CDR3 has 14 residues. CDR1 and CDR2 (germline): SGHTA, FQGNSA. The V gene lost 5 bases and the J gene lost 5 bases, with 15 bases spanning the gap. CDR3 region: CASSRRLGLETQYF. The CDR3 nucleotides are TGTGCCAGCAGCCGCCGGTTGGGGCTCGAGACCCAGTACTTC.

This clonotype occurred a few times. The genes are TRBV2 and TRBJ2-1, with D unclear. This CDR3 comprises 13 residues. The germline V and J ends were trimmed by 4 bases and 10 bases, with 14 bases remaining between them. Per germline, CDR1 SNHLY and CDR2 FYNNEI. CDR3 DNA: TGTGCCAGCAGTGGTACACAAGCAACGGAGCAGTTCTTC. It encodes CASSGTQATEQFF. Complete variable domain (other parts from reference TRBV2 and TRBJ2-1): EPEVTQTPSHQVTQMGQEVILRCVPISNHLYFYWYRQILGQKVEFLVSFYNNEISEKSEIFDDQFSVERPDGSNFTLKIRSTKLEDSAMYFCASSGTQATEQFFGPGTRLTVL.